A selection of T cell receptor beta chains follows, all from one sample in a study of T cell changes during pregnancy in multiple sclerosis. Sequencing was performed with immunoSEQ multiplex PCR; in TCRdb, only in-frame clones are kept and a portion is missing. The sample yields about 51,000 clones, 93% seen once. Source: peripheral blood, taken in the second trimester of pregnancy. These receptor sequences come from a female donor with multiple sclerosis, enrolled in a pregnancy study. CDR3s include the opening cysteine and the closing phenylalanine or tryptophan. Fields, in order: clone size, D gene, V gene, J gene, CDR3 protein, CDR3 DNA. The D gene is left open where the match is weak. For some rows the clone size is stated as once, few or many, or as a class when expanded; others skip it.

>.|TRBD2|TRBV5-4|TRBJ2-1
CASSQGLAPYNEQFF
TGTGCCAGCAGCCAGGGACTAGCGCCTTACAATGAGCAGTTCTTC
>.|TRBD1|TRBV6-1|TRBJ1-1
CASTGQGQLVAFF
TGTGCCAGCACTGGACAGGGTCAACTCGTAGCTTTCTTT
>once|.|TRBV7-2|TRBJ1-5
CASSLGPSNQPQHF
TGTGCCAGCAGCTTAGGGCCTAGCAATCAGCCCCAGCATTTT
>.|.|TRBV7-3|TRBJ2-1
CASSLTPESEQFF
TGTGCCAGCAGCTTAACGCCTGAGAGTGAGCAGTTCTTC
>.|TRBD2|TRBV7-2|TRBJ2-3
CASSLGLAGDTQYF
TGTGCCAGCAGCCTCGGACTAGCGGGAGATACGCAGTATTTT
>.|TRBD1|TRBV5-1|TRBJ1-1
CASSPGGWPEAFF
TGCGCCAGCAGCCCAGGGGGCTGGCCTGAAGCTTTCTTT
>.|.|TRBV6-5|TRBJ2-5
CASREQGYQETQYF
TGTGCCAGCAGAGAACAGGGATACCAAGAGACCCAGTACTTC
>.|TRBD1|TRBV7-9|TRBJ2-5
CASSKTGLETQYF
TGTGCCAGCAGCAAGACAGGGCTGGAGACCCAGTACTTC
>.|.|TRBV11-2|TRBJ2-7
CASSFLAYEQYF
TGTGCCAGCAGCTTCCTAGCCTACGAGCAGTACTTC
>.|TRBD2|TRBV7-3|TRBJ2-1
CASSLTRIAGSAQFF
TGTGCCAGCAGCTTAACGAGAATAGCGGGAAGTGCGCAGTTCTTC
>.|TRBD2|TRBV18|TRBJ2-2
CASSHRTPSLAGDTGELFF
TGTGCCAGCTCACACAGGACGCCATCACTAGCGGGAGACACCGGGGAGCTGTTTTTT
>.|TRBD1|TRBV28|TRBJ1-3
CASNTNGQGVYAGNTIYF
TGTGCCAGCAATACAAACGGACAGGGTGTTTATGCTGGAAACACCATATATTTT
>.|TRBD1|TRBV6-1|TRBJ1-2
CASSPGQEFYGYTF
TGTGCCAGCAGCCCCGGACAGGAGTTTTATGGCTACACCTTC
>once|.|TRBV9|TRBJ2-7
CASSVEQGSEQYF
TGTGCCAGCAGCGTAGAGCAGGGGAGCGAGCAGTACTTC
>.|.|TRBV7-9|TRBJ2-3
CASSPPLYNSNTQYF
TGTGCCAGCAGCCCGCCTTTATACAACAGCAATACGCAGTATTTT
>.|TRBD1|TRBV25-1|TRBJ2-7
CASSELLGQNPYEQYF
TGTGCCAGCAGTGAATTATTGGGACAGAATCCCTACGAGCAGTACTTC
>once|TRBD1|TRBV19|TRBJ1-1
CASIPGTATEAFF
TGTGCCAGTATCCCCGGGACAGCCACTGAAGCTTTCTTT
>.|TRBD2|TRBV19|TRBJ2-7
CASGPGTSGSYEQYF
TGTGCCAGTGGGCCCGGGACTAGCGGCTCCTACGAGCAGTACTTC
>.|TRBD2|TRBV7-9|TRBJ2-4
CASSLVVGVSGRAKNIQYF
TGTGCCAGCAGCTTAGTGGTCGGTGTTAGCGGGAGAGCCAAAAACATTCAGTACTTC
>.|.|TRBV28|TRBJ1-5
CASTPRGEQPQHF
TGTGCCAGCACTCCTCGCGGGGAGCAGCCCCAGCATTTT
>once|TRBD1|TRBV7-9|TRBJ1-1
CASSPRQGAGTEAFF
TGTGCCAGCAGCCCCCGACAGGGGGCGGGCACTGAAGCTTTCTTT
>.|.|TRBV18|TRBJ2-7
CASSTDSEQYF
TGTGCCAGCTCCACGGACTCCGAGCAGTACTTC
>.|TRBD1|TRBV7-2|TRBJ1-1
CASSSSGTAAMNTEAFF
TGTGCCAGCAGCTCATCCGGGACAGCAGCAATGAACACTGAAGCTTTCTTT
>.|.|TRBV28|TRBJ1-2
CASSLSSGTLHGYTF
TGTGCCAGCAGTTTATCCTCCGGGACTCTCCATGGCTACACCTTC
>.|TRBD2|TRBV25-1|TRBJ2-5
CASSAAGAPQETQYF
TGTGCCAGCAGTGCCGCGGGAGCCCCTCAAGAGACCCAGTACTTC
>.|TRBD1|TRBV5-8|TRBJ1-2
CASSIGQGQYYGYTF
TGTGCCAGCAGCATAGGACAGGGCCAATACTATGGCTACACCTTC
>.|TRBD2|TRBV10-2|TRBJ2-7
CASTPTSGGYEQYF
TGCGCCAGCACCCCGACTAGCGGGGGTTACGAGCAGTACTTC
>.|TRBD1|TRBV11-2|TRBJ2-7
CASSLLGQTYEQYF
TGTGCCAGCAGCTTATTGGGACAGACCTACGAGCAGTACTTC
>once|.|TRBV2|TRBJ2-7
CAGLLRTTSYEQYF
TGTGCCGGACTCTTGAGGACGACCTCCTACGAGCAGTACTTC
>.|.|TRBV18|TRBJ2-7
CASSPGGITYEQYF
TGTGCCAGCTCACCTGGAGGCATTACCTACGAGCAGTACTTC
>.|TRBD2|TRBV11-2|TRBJ2-2
CASTISGTNTGELFF
TGTGCCAGCACCATCAGCGGGACGAACACCGGGGAGCTGTTTTTT
>.|.|TRBV5-1|TRBJ1-2
CASSLVSGLNYGYTF
TGCGCCAGCAGCTTGGTTTCCGGACTTAACTATGGCTACACCTTC
>.|.|TRBV18|TRBJ1-2
CASSLERQANYGYTF
TGTGCCAGCTCACTAGAGCGACAGGCGAACTATGGCTACACCTTC
>.|TRBD2|TRBV13|TRBJ2-7
CASSPRLAGLGEQYF
TGTGCCAGCAGCCCCCGACTAGCGGGACTTGGGGAGCAGTACTTC
>.|TRBD1|TRBV2|TRBJ1-4
CASRTGGAYNEKLFF
TGTGCCAGCAGGACAGGGGGCGCCTATAATGAAAAACTGTTTTTT
>.|.|TRBV5-1|TRBJ1-5
CASSLGSGAQPQHF
TGCGCCAGCAGCTTGGGATCAGGGGCTCAGCCCCAGCATTTT
>.|.|TRBV11-2|TRBJ1-2
CASSSRTSVGYTF
TGTGCCAGCAGCTCCAGGACTTCGGTCGGCTACACCTTC
>once|TRBD1|TRBV6-6|TRBJ2-1
CASSWGTGGIRNEQFF
TGTGCCAGCAGTTGGGGCACAGGGGGCATTCGCAATGAGCAGTTCTTC
>once|TRBD2|TRBV4-3|TRBJ2-7
CASSQLAGVSEQYF
TGCGCCAGCAGCCAACTAGCGGGAGTTTCCGAGCAGTACTTC
>.|.|TRBV14|TRBJ2-7
CASSQDVGVMFLQYF
TGTGCCAGCAGCCAAGATGTCGGGGTTATGTTTTTGCAGTACTTC
>.|TRBD1|TRBV7-9|TRBJ1-5
CASSSTDRGRTQPQHF
TGTGCCAGCAGCTCGACGGACAGGGGGCGAACTCAGCCCCAGCATTTT
>.|TRBD2|TRBV6-1|TRBJ2-5
CASSDPGRGSLKETQYF
TGTGCCAGCAGTGACCCGGGTCGCGGGAGCCTGAAAGAGACCCAGTACTTC
>once|TRBD1|TRBV9|TRBJ2-7
CASSPPGQGFEQYF
TGTGCCAGCAGCCCCCCGGGACAGGGTTTTGAGCAGTACTTC
>.|.|TRBV18|TRBJ2-5
CASSPLGWQAMETQYF
TGTGCCAGCTCACCACTTGGGTGGCAGGCAATGGAGACCCAGTACTTC
>.|TRBD2|TRBV5-1|TRBJ2-7
CASSWTSSPTPYEQYF
TGCGCCAGCAGCTGGACTAGCAGCCCTACGCCCTACGAGCAGTACTTC
>.|TRBD1|TRBV4-1|TRBJ2-7
CASSLGDRAYEQYF
TGCGCCAGCAGCCTTGGGGACAGGGCCTACGAGCAGTACTTC
>once|.|TRBV9|TRBJ2-2
CASSVRRSENTGELFF
TGTGCCAGCAGCGTTAGGAGGTCGGAGAACACCGGGGAGCTGTTTTTT
>.|TRBD1|TRBV2|TRBJ2-7
CASSGWGQGMYEQYF
TGTGCCAGCAGTGGATGGGGACAGGGTATGTACGAGCAGTACTTC
>.|TRBD1|TRBV10-1|TRBJ1-4
CASSGGTGGLWNEKLFF
TGCGCCAGCAGTGGGGGGACAGGGGGTTTGTGGAATGAAAAACTGTTTTTT
>.|.|TRBV5-1|TRBJ2-7
CASSPRLGGIYEQYF
TGCGCCAGCAGCCCGCGCCTAGGAGGGATTTACGAGCAGTACTTC
>.|TRBD2|TRBV7-9|TRBJ2-7
CASSLGAGIVAEFSYEQYF
TGTGCCAGCAGCTTAGGAGCGGGGATTGTGGCGGAGTTCTCCTACGAGCAGTACTTC
>once|.|TRBV15|TRBJ2-7
CATSSGQGTEQYF
TGTGCCACCAGCAGCGGTCAGGGGACCGAGCAGTACTTC
>.|TRBD1|TRBV9|TRBJ1-4
CASSSTGVTNEKLFF
TGTGCCAGCAGCTCTACAGGGGTTACTAATGAAAAACTGTTTTTT
>.|TRBD2|TRBV5-4|TRBJ2-1
CASSLVAGLAGNEQFF
TGTGCCAGCAGCTTGGTGGCAGGACTAGCGGGAAATGAGCAGTTCTTC
>.|TRBD1|TRBV29-1|TRBJ2-7
CSARDSYEQYF
TGCAGCGCAAGGGACAGCTACGAGCAGTACTTC
>.|TRBD1|TRBV7-9|TRBJ2-7
CASTGTGNYEQYF
TGTGCCAGCACCGGGACAGGGAACTACGAGCAGTACTTC
>.|TRBD1|TRBV10-2|TRBJ2-5
CASRGTGPQETQYF
TGCGCCAGCAGGGGGACAGGGCCCCAAGAGACCCAGTACTTC
>.|.|TRBV27|TRBJ2-7
CASSLRTTYEQYF
TGTGCCAGCAGTTTAAGAACAACCTACGAGCAGTACTTC